A single sample gave rise to the 21 T cell receptor beta chains below, sequenced in a study of blood T cell repertoires in COVID-19. The protocol was immunoSEQ multiplex PCR, while the TCRdb copy is restricted to in-frame clones and leaves out a portion. The sample lists under 300,000 clones; about 91% were seen once. Sequencing was performed on peripheral blood. The receptors stem from a middle-aged woman who had recovered from COVID-19.

This chain joins TRBV5-6 and TRBJ1-6; no reliable D call. The ends were cut back, 2 bases at V and 7 bases at J, with 10 bases in the middle. Germline CDR1 is SGHDT and CDR2 is YYEEEE. The CDR3 is 14 amino acids. The CDR3 loop reads CASSLSGWNSPLHF. The CDR3 nucleotides read TGTGCCAGCAGCTTAAGCGGCTGGAATTCACCCCTCCACTTT.

V usage is TRBV6-6 and J usage is TRBJ2-7; perhaps TRBD1 as D (6 bases). CDR3 size: 15 residues. The germline V and J ends were trimmed by 1 base and 5 bases, with 15 bases remaining between them. Per germline, CDR1 MNHNY and CDR2 SVGAGI (reference sequence). The CDR3 sequence: CASSYYPGTFDEQYF. In nucleotides, the CDR3 is TGTGCCAGCAGTTACTACCCAGGGACATTTGACGAGCAGTACTTC.

J is TRBJ1-6 and V is TRBV19; no clear D. The CDR3 is 13 amino acids. V lost 3 bases and J 10 bases, leaving 10 bases between the germline ends. CDR1 LNHDA and CDR2 SQIVND come from the germline V gene (reference sequence). The CDR3 spells CASSMAVSSPLHF. In DNA form, the CDR3 reads TGTGCCAGTAGTATGGCTGTTAGCTCACCCCTCCACTTT.

The chain is built from TRBV3-1 (or the pseudogene TRBV3-2) and TRBJ2-5, with a weak D call TRBD1 (5 bases). In germline, CDR1 is LGHDT, CDR2 YNNKEL (reference sequence). CDR3 length equals 13 residues. V shed 2 bases and J shed 5 bases, with 9 bases lying between them. The CDR3 loop reads CASSQQGVETQYF. In DNA, the CDR3 is TGTGCCAGCAGCCAACAAGGGGTGGAGACCCAGTACTTC.

This clone has only one observation. V gene TRBV6-2 or TRBV6-3 combines with J gene TRBJ2-7, with 8 bases aligning to TRBD1. V trimming: 5 bases; J trimming: 5 bases; junction bases outside the gene matches: 5. This CDR3 has 13 residues. Germline V gene data show CDR1 as MNHEY and CDR2 as SVGEGT. CDR3 sequence: CASSRTGPHEQYF. DNA for the CDR3: TGTGCCAGCAGTCGGACAGGGCCTCACGAGCAGTACTTC.

The chain couples TRBV3-1 (or the pseudogene TRBV3-2) to TRBJ2-3, with TRBD2 as a possible D gene (5 bases). The CDR3 totals 18 residues. Trimming cost V 3 bases and J 3 bases, with 22 bases left between them. In germline, CDR1 is LGHDT, CDR2 YNNKEL (reference sequence). DNA of the CDR3: TGTGCCAGCAGCCACGCCTTGGGGAGTCCCGCTTCAACAGATACGCAGTATTTT. Its translation is CASSHALGSPASTDTQYF.

About this clone: The same CDR3 can be traced to other DNA sequences in this sample. The chain employs TRBV27 and TRBJ1-5; D ambiguous. Germline CDR1 reads MNHEY; CDR2 reads SMNVEV (reference sequence). Trimming removed 4 bases from V and 3 bases from J, with 4 bases in between. The CDR3 runs 12 residues. The CDR3 DNA is TGTGCCAGCAGTTCCTTCAATCAGCCCCAGCATTTT. Protein: CASSSFNQPQHF.

The sample holds a few counts of this clone. This chain links TRBV2 with TRBJ2-7; TRBD2 matches 13 bases. V gave up 6 bases and J gave up 1 base; unmatched junction bases: 9. Germline-derived CDR1 and CDR2 are SNHLY and FYNNEI. The CDR3 sequence is 17 residues long. The CDR3 DNA reads as TGTGCCAGCAGCGGTGGACTAGCGGGAGATGCTTCCTACGAGCAGTACGTC. As protein: CASSGGLAGDASYEQYV.

This rearrangement joins TRBV18 to TRBJ1-2; maybe TRBD1 (5 bases). Germline V CDR1 and CDR2: KGHSH, LQKENI. The CDR3 is made up of 13 amino acids. Deletions cut 1 base from V and 6 bases from J, with 9 bases between. Written as DNA, the CDR3 is TGTGCCAGCTCACCACAGGGGAGGCATGGCTACACCTTC. Translated, it gives CASSPQGRHGYTF.

The rearrangement links TRBV7-2 to TRBJ2-5; TRBD1 matches at 8 bases. The junction had 9 bases not matched to a gene; V was cut back by 4 bases and J by 2 bases. Germline CDR1 SGHTA, CDR2 FQGNSA. The CDR3 is 16 residues long. Here the CDR3 reads CASSSRGRTGQETQYF. The CDR3 bases are TGTGCCAGCAGCTCCCGTGGCCGGACAGGGCAAGAGACCCAGTACTTC.

This clone came up once. This chain joins TRBV6-1 and TRBJ2-7, with a weak D call TRBD1 (6 bases). This CDR3 spans 15 amino acids. Germline lookup yields CDR1 MNHNS and CDR2 SASEGT. The V end was cut by 1 base, the J end by 0 bases, with 10 bases between. The CDR3, as DNA: TGTGCCAGCAGTGAAGAGCAGGGGACCTCCTACGAGCAGTACTTC. Translated: CASSEEQGTSYEQYF.

The chain joins TRBV6-2 or TRBV6-3 to TRBJ2-1; 9 bases match TRBD1. The V gene's germline CDR1 is MNHEY and CDR2 SVGEGT. This CDR3 comprises 12 residues. V lost 1 base, J lost 15 bases, and 4 bases stayed unmatched. CDR3 protein: CASSYFGQGMFF. In DNA, the CDR3 is TGTGCCAGCAGTTACTTCGGACAGGGGATGTTCTTC.

The V gene is TRBV19, the J gene TRBJ2-7, with 8 positions matching TRBD1. Germline CDR1 reads LNHDA; CDR2 reads SQIVND (reference sequence). With V trimmed by 5 bases and J by 3 bases, 3 bases remained unmatched. The CDR3 is made up of 13 amino acids. Here the CDR3 reads CASSPGQVYEQYF. CDR3 in DNA: TGTGCCAGTAGTCCGGGACAGGTCTACGAGCAGTACTTC.

The chain has TRBV5-6 and TRBJ2-7; no clear D. The V end was cut by 0 bases, the J end by 1 base, with 5 bases between. The CDR3 consists of 13 residues. Germline-derived CDR1 and CDR2 are SGHDT and YYEEEE. The CDR3 nucleotides read TGTGCCAGCAGCTTGGGGCAGTCCTACGAGCAGTACGTC. Protein: CASSLGQSYEQYV.

The chain is built from TRBV25-1 and TRBJ2-3; a possible D gene is TRBD1 (6 bases). Trimming shortened V by 6 bases and J by 5 bases, and 18 bases separated the two germline ends. This CDR3 region has 15 residues. CDR1 MGHDK and CDR2 SYGVNS come from the germline V gene. This CDR3 reads CASSDSTGWGDTQYF. CDR3 sequence (DNA): TGTGCCAGCAGCGACTCAACAGGGTGGGGAGATACGCAGTATTTT.

The V call is TRBV4-3, the J call TRBJ2-1; 11 positions agree with TRBD2. The CDR3 is 13 residues long. V was pared by 11 bases and J by 10 bases, with 10 bases of the junction left unmatched. Germline CDR1 and CDR2: LGHNA and YSLEER. The DNA for the CDR3 is TGCGCCGCCGGTAGCGGGGGGGTTGGGGAGCAGTTCTTC. It yields the protein CAAGSGGVGEQFF.

The chain has TRBV5-1 and TRBJ1-1, with D perhaps TRBD1 (5 bases). V shed 2 bases and J shed 1 base, with 12 bases lying between them. Germline V gives CDR1 SGHRS, CDR2 YFSETQ. There are 15 residues in the CDR3. The DNA of the CDR3 is TGCGCCAGCAGCTTATCAGGGTACGGGAACACTGAAGCTTTCTTT. Protein: CASSLSGYGNTEAFF.

The rearrangement joins TRBV18 to TRBJ2-5, with D possibly matching TRBD1 (6 bases). V was pared by 4 bases and J by 12 bases, with 15 bases between. The CDR3 loop spans 12 amino acids. CDR1 is KGHSH, CDR2 LQKENI, per germline. The CDR3 is CASSLGEKGEYF. CDR3 DNA sequence: TGTGCCAGCTCACTCGGGGAGAAGGGGGAGTACTTC.

The chain joins TRBV7-9 to TRBJ1-1; 7 nucleotides match TRBD1. V was pared by 5 bases and J by 2 bases, with 14 bases of the junction left unmatched. Per germline, CDR1 SEHNR and CDR2 FQNEAQ (reference sequence). The CDR3 runs 17 residues. CDR3 amino acids: CASSHTTGLKGNTEAFF. The DNA for the CDR3 is TGTGCCAGCAGCCATACGACAGGGCTCAAGGGTAACACTGAAGCTTTCTTT. The whole variable domain, filled in from reference TRBV7-9 and TRBJ1-1, reads DTGVSQNPRHKITKRGQNVTFRCDPISEHNRLYWYRQTLGQGPEFLTYFQNEAQLEKSRLLSDRFSAERPKGSFSTLEIQRTEQGDSAMYLCASSHTTGLKGNTEAFFGQGTRLTVV.

The chain has TRBV6-4 and TRBJ2-7; 15 bases align to TRBD2. This CDR3 is built from 14 residues. The junction had 5 bases not matched to a gene; V was cut back by 7 bases and J by 7 bases. CDR1 and CDR2 from the germline V gene are MRHNA and SNTAGT. The CDR3 region is CASKGLAGGDEQYV. Written as DNA, the CDR3 is TGTGCCAGCAAAGGACTAGCGGGAGGGGATGAGCAGTACGTC.

The chain couples TRBV18 to TRBJ1-3; D unclear. V was shortened by 2 bases and J by 0 bases, with 11 bases between the two germline ends. Germline V lookup: CDR1 KGHSH, CDR2 LQKENI. The CDR3 runs to 16 residues. The CDR3 DNA reads as TGTGCCAGCTCACCAAGCGTCGGCAACTCTGGAAACACCATATATTTT. It is translated as CASSPSVGNSGNTIYF.